Listed here are 8 T cell receptor beta chains from one sample, sequenced in a study of blood T cell repertoires in COVID-19. Sequencing was performed with immunoSEQ multiplex PCR; in TCRdb, only in-frame clones are kept and a portion is missing. The sample lists roughly 150,000 clones, 60% to 80% seen once, with approximately 8% in the top ten. The sample comprised peripheral blood. The receptors shown here come from a man over 45 with active or convalescent COVID-19.

This clone was picked up one time. The genes are TRBV9 and TRBJ1-2; a weak D match, TRBD1 (6 bases). The CDR3 extends over 16 amino acids. V dropped 1 base and J dropped 2 bases, with 15 bases sitting between them. The V gene's germline CDR1 is SGDLS and CDR2 YYNGEE. The chain's CDR3 is CASSVPSTGPNYGYTF. The CDR3 DNA reads as TGTGCCAGCAGCGTACCCTCCACAGGGCCGAACTATGGCTACACCTTC.

The chain carries TRBV7-8 and TRBJ2-7, with 9 nucleotides matching TRBD2. This CDR3 has 15 residues. V shed 3 bases and J 3 bases; nucleotides not matched to a gene: 6. CDR1 and CDR2 from the germline V gene are SGHVS and FQNEAQ. In DNA form, the CDR3 reads TGTGCCAGCAGCTTTGTAAGTAGCGGGAGCTACGAGCAGTACTTC. It encodes CASSFVSSGSYEQYF. Looking up the rest from reference TRBV7-8 and TRBJ2-7 gives the full variable domain: GAGVSQSPRYKVAKRGQDVALRCDPISGHVSLFWYQQALGQGPEFLTYFQNEAQLDKSGLPSDRFFAERPEGSVSTLKIQRTQQEDSAVYLCASSFVSSGSYEQYFGPGTRLTVT.

The rearrangement uses TRBV6-5 and TRBJ1-2; no definite D call. This CDR3 is 11 amino acids long. Germline V gene lookup returns CDR1 MNHEY and CDR2 SVGAGI. Trimming pared 7 bases from V and 7 bases from J, leaving 10 bases between. DNA for the CDR3: TGTGCCAGCACCGGCGGGGTTGGCTACACCTTC. It encodes CASTGGVGYTF.

The chain is built from TRBV12-3 or TRBV12-4 and TRBJ1-3; D is possibly TRBD1 (6 bases). V lost 8 bases and J 6 bases, leaving 14 bases between the germline ends. The CDR3 spans 13 residues. CDR3 nucleotides: TGTGCCAGCTCCTTACAGGGAATAAACACCATATATTTT. Its translation: CASSLQGINTIYF.

A few counts support this clone. Written as DNA, the CDR3 is TGTGCCAGCATGTACAGAATTAACTATGGCTACACCTTC. Translating gives CASMYRINYGYTF. V and J are TRBV2 and TRBJ1-2, with unresolved D. The CDR3 is made up of 13 amino acids. Germline V CDR1 and CDR2: SNHLY, FYNNEI. The V end lost 7 bases, the J end lost 1 base, and 10 bases lay between the germline ends.

The J gene is TRBJ2-2, the V gene TRBV9, with 7 bases that match TRBD2. Germline trimming cut 3 bases from V and 5 bases from J; bases unmatched to any gene: 4. The CDR3 covers 14 residues. Per germline, CDR1 SGDLS and CDR2 YYNGEE. CDR3 residues: CASSANSGTGELFF. CDR3 nucleotide sequence: TGTGCCAGCAGCGCGAATAGCGGGACCGGGGAGCTGTTTTTT.

The V gene is TRBV5-1, the J gene TRBJ1-5, with D possibly matching TRBD1 (5 bases). Trimming shortened V by 1 base and J by 5 bases, and 13 bases separated the two germline ends. This CDR3 has 15 residues. CDR1 SGHRS and CDR2 YFSETQ come from the germline V gene. CDR3 amino acids: CASSLRGGIDQPQHF. The CDR3 DNA sequence: TGCGCCAGCAGCTTGAGGGGCGGGATCGATCAGCCCCAGCATTTT. Drawing the rest from reference TRBV5-1 and TRBJ1-5, the complete variable domain is KAGVTQTPRYLIKTRGQQVTLSCSPISGHRSVSWYQQTPGQGLQFLFEYFSETQRNKGNFPGRFSGRQFSNSRSEMNVSTLELGDSALYLCASSLRGGIDQPQHFGDGTRLSIL.

The V gene is TRBV9, the J gene TRBJ1-2, with 9 bases lining up with TRBD1. The V and J ends lost 5 bases and 8 bases, in that order; junction bases with no gene match: 16. This CDR3 is 16 amino acids long. CDR1 is SGDLS and CDR2 is YYNGEE in the germline V gene. CDR3 in DNA: TGTGCCAGCAGTAATCCTCCCACAGGGGGCGCGGGGGGCTACACCTTC. It codes for CASSNPPTGGAGGYTF.